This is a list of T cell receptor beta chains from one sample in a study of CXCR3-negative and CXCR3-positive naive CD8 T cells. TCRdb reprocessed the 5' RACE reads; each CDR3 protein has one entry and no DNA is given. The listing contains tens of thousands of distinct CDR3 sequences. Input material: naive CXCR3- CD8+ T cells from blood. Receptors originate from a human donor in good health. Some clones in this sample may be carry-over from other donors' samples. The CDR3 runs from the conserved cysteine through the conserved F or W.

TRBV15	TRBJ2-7	CATSPRLWGGDYEQYF
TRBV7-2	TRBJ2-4	CASSLGTSGDRAIQYF
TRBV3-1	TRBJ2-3	CASSQWREGPDTQYF
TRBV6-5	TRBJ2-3	CASSYTGGATDTQYF
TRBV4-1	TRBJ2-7	CASSPDRGEYEQYF
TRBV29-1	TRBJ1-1	CSAGSWDMNTEAFF
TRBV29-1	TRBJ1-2	CSVVVRADYGYTF
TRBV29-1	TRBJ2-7	CSVETDSAAYEQYF
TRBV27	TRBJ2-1	CASSIGTGMYNEQFF
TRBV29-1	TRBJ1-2	CSVEAGVGGYTF
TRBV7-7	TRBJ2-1	CASSLSPRSGGASNEQFF
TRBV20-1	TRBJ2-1	CSARAVAASYNEQFF
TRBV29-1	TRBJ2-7	CSVQVSSYEQYF
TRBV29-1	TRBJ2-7	CSVATLGKTYEQYF
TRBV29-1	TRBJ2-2	CSAGLTGEEENTGELFF
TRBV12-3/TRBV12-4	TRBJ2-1	CAISLGATWDEQFF
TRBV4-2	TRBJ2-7	CASSQDRGEQYF
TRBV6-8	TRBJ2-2	CASRYRGPASTGELFF
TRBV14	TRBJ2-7	CASSQSGQTYEQYF
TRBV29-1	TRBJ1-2	CSVEDRAVNYGYTF
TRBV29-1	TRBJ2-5	CSGQTSTGETQYF
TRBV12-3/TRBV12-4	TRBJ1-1	CASSLGADTEAFF
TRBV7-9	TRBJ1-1	CASSYSGAVEAFF
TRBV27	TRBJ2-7	CASSLGPAREQYF
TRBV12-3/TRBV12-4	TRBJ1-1	CAIGTANTEAFF
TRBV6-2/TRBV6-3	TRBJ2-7	CASSYSQGSEQYF
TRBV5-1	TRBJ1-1	CASSYTDREDTEAFF
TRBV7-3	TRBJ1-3	CATVLVPPTQHSGNTIYF
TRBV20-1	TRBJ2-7	CSARVLTGQYF
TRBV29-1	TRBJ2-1	CSVEPRWDGRNFNEQFF
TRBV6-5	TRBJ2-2	CASSYSLGAGELFF
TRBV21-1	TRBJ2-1	CASSKYQQGWNEQFF
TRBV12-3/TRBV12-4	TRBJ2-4	CASSLTGQKNIQYF